This T cell receptor (beta chain) was profiled in a study of human T cells and chemical hapten exposure. Study at large: Researchers reported sensitizing a roughly 2 cm by roughly 2 cm upper inner arm skin site with 2% DPC.

The time point was: patch test 3, about 24 weeks after DPC sensitization. Documented treatment: therapeutic diphenylcyclopropenone sensitization with weekly scalp DPC. Every donor had alopecia and was 18 to 70 years old; all were suitable for DPC. As processed by the authors: The median was roughly 95,000 TCRs per sample, ranging roughly 23,224 to 690,600. TCRdb itself ran the RACE reads through MiXCR, one entry per CDR3 protein. TCRdb's processing, not the authors' own work, is the source of the V and J calls. Among about 160,000 distinct CDR3 sequences listed, roughly 26% were seen once. This clonotype was counted a few times. Its matching antigen is unknown. V was shortened by 1 base and J by 4 bases, with 10 bases between the two germline ends. CDR1 is DFQATT, CDR2 SNEGSKA, per germline (reference sequence). This CDR3 has 13 residues. Findings and limits, study-wide: TCRs above 1 in 1000 frequency stayed constant with DPC sensitization.

The specimen comprised whole blood, sampled in connection with sensitization to the hapten diphenylcyclopropenone (DPC). The genes are TRBV20-1 and TRBJ2-5; D may be TRBD1 or TRBD2 (5 bases each). The sequence was collected from a woman aged 18-29 years with alopecia areata. Some clones in this sample may be carry-over from other donors' samples. The CDR3 nucleotides are TGCAGTGCTAGAGCCTCAGGGAGAGAGACCCAGTACTTC. Translated, it gives CSARASGRETQYF.